Following are 6 T cell receptor beta chains from one sample sequenced in a study of T cell changes during pregnancy in multiple sclerosis. The method was immunoSEQ multiplex PCR; TCRdb's version includes in-frame clones alone and lacks a portion of them. Of about 67,000 clones detected, around nine tenths appear once; the ten largest clones hold roughly 1.5%. Source: peripheral blood, taken in the third trimester of pregnancy. Receptor source: a female donor with multiple sclerosis, enrolled in a pregnancy study.

The rearrangement uses TRBV9 and TRBJ1-1, with D possibly being TRBD1 (6 bases). From germline, CDR1 is SGDLS and CDR2 YYNGEE. Trimming cost V 0 bases and J 0 bases, with 9 bases left between them. This CDR3 has 15 residues. The CDR3 sequence: CASSVVGQLNTEAFF. Here the CDR3 DNA reads TGTGCCAGCAGCGTAGTAGGACAGTTGAACACTGAAGCTTTCTTT.

This sequence joins TRBV10-3 and TRBJ1-2; 8 bases fit TRBD1. Germline values: CDR1 ENHRY, CDR2 SYGVKD. With V trimmed by 3 bases and J by 3 bases, 9 bases remained unmatched. This CDR3 is built from 16 residues. CDR3 region: CAISDPGQGVDYGYTF. In DNA, the CDR3 is TGTGCCATCAGTGACCCCGGACAGGGCGTAGACTATGGCTACACCTTC.

This rearrangement joins TRBV5-1 to TRBJ2-3; 13 bases are a match to TRBD2. CDR3 size: 16 residues. V shed 4 bases, J shed 6 bases, and the junction held 8 bases outside the gene matches. CDR1 is SGHRS, CDR2 YFSETQ, per germline. As DNA, the CDR3 is TGCGCCAGCAGCGCGGGGACTAGCGGGACTGGGGATACGCAGTATTTT. Encoded protein: CASSAGTSGTGDTQYF.

The gene calls are TRBV14 and TRBJ2-1; unclear D gene. Germline V gene sequence: CDR1 SGHDN, CDR2 FVKESK. The CDR3 totals 16 residues. V was cut by 1 base and J by 1 base, with 11 bases left in between. The CDR3 DNA sequence: TGTGCCAGCAGCCAAGGGTTCACGGGTTCCTACAATGAGCAGTTCTTC. Translated: CASSQGFTGSYNEQFF.

The genes are TRBV7-3 and TRBJ2-1, with TRBD2 identical over 9 bases. The CDR3 consists of 15 residues. V lost 1 base to trimming and J lost 9 bases; unmatched junction nucleotides: 7. Per germline, CDR1 SGHTA and CDR2 FQGTGA. The CDR3 coding sequence is TGTGCCAGCAGCTTAATAGGCGGGGGGGTGTCTGAGCAGTTCTTC. Translated: CASSLIGGGVSEQFF.

The rearrangement uses TRBV29-1 and TRBJ2-1, with 7 bases aligning to TRBD1. The CDR3 extends over 12 amino acids. Unmatched junction bases numbered 7, after V lost 5 bases and J lost 9 bases. Germline lookup yields CDR1 SQVTM and CDR2 ANQGSEA. In nucleotides, the CDR3 is TGCAGCGTTCGACAGGGTATGGGTGAGCAGTTCTTC. Translated, it gives CSVRQGMGEQFF.